This T cell receptor beta chain was sequenced during a study of cytomegalovirus exposure and HLA in healthy donors. For the study at large: Earlier work reported approximately 100 million unique TCR beta sequences from approximately 180 million T cells. Counted in an early data release were roughly 87 million unique TCRs from HLA-typed donors.

Note on this clone: What it recognizes is unknown.

PCR employed 60 Vbeta and 13 Jbeta primers. Repertoires were generated with immunoSEQ multiplex PCR, while TCRdb's copy carries only in-frame clones and drops some. The sample lists 150,000 to 200,000 clones; 70% to 85% were seen once. Germline CDR1 reads MNHEY; CDR2 reads SVGAGI. V lost 9 bases to trimming and J lost 6 bases; unmatched junction nucleotides: 10. This CDR3 is built from 15 residues. Whole-study findings and limits: Among TCR beta chains, those listed as cytomegalovirus-associated numbered around 160.

This TCR was recovered from a man aged 40-50 years in good health and CMV-seronegative. The specimen sequenced was PBMCs. The chain recombines TRBV6-5 with TRBJ2-2; 10 bases agree with TRBD2. CDR3 sequence reads: CASRLAGAIAGELFF. CDR3 DNA sequence: TGTGCCAGTAGACTAGCGGGTGCCATCGCCGGGGAGCTGTTTTTT.